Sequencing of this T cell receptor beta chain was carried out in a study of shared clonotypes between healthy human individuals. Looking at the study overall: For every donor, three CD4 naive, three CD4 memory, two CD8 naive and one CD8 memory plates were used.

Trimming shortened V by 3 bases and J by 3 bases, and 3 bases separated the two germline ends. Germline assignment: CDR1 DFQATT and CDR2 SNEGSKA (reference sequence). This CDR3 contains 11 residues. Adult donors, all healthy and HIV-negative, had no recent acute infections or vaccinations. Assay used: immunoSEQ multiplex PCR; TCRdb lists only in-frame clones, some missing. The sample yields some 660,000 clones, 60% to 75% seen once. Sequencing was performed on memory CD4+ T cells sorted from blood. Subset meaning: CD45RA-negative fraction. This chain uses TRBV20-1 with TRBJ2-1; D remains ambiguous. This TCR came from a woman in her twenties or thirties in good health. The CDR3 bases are TGCAGTGCTAGTAACTACAATGAGCAGTTCTTC. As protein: CSASNYNEQFF.